This entry concerns a single T cell receptor beta chain. The antigen remains undetermined. The sample is drawn from a study of a mutant IDH1 vaccine in newly diagnosed glioma. At the level of the study: The therapy given earlier, which was standard therapy, consisted of radiotherapy, temozolomide, or both, and most of the patients received both.

Points from the study as a whole: Among all patients, vaccine-induced immune responses occurred in 90% to 95%.

Data came from immunoSEQ multiplex PCR; TCRdb stores just in-frame clones and leaves some out. Of some 90,000 clones detected, about four fifths appear once; the ten largest clones hold less than 5.5%. The time point denotes: baseline, week 1 (first vaccination visit). The sample's treatment: pre-vaccination baseline after standard-of-care therapy. Germline loops: CDR1 WNHNN, CDR2 SYGVQD (reference sequence). The V end lost 0 bases, the J end lost 0 bases, and 6 bases lay between the germline ends. This CDR3 comprises 15 residues. This sample comprised PBMCs, obtained from a glioma patient treated with radiotherapy, temozolomide or both. The rearrangement uses TRBV10-1 and TRBJ2-1; no clear D. This TCR was recovered from a man between 35 and 55 years old with glioma. Some clones in this sample may be carry-over from other donors' samples. The CDR3 sequence: CASSESGFSYNEQFF. DNA for the CDR3: TGCGCCAGCAGTGAGTCGGGGTTCTCCTACAATGAGCAGTTCTTC.